This T cell receptor (beta chain) is from a study of T cell repertoires in aging, cancer and after chemotherapy (dated by TCRdb to the late 2010s). At the level of the whole study: The donors fell into six age groups ranging from 30 or younger to 70 or older, and each group had at least three individuals. In total, the full dataset held 8.5 million to 9.5 million TCR reads. In the solid tumor group, the paired samples taken before and after chemotherapy came from brain tumor (glioblastoma) patients given temozolomide-based therapy. To examine immunoaging and T cell reconstitution after chemotherapy, the study profiled TCR beta repertoires in peripheral blood from healthy donors and cancer patients. Alongside some 96 healthy donors serving as a reference group, the cohort included roughly 220 cancer patients, of whom some 91 had hematological cancers and more than 120 had solid cancers. The research as a whole found: Untreated patients with hematological or solid cancers showed significantly lower blood TCR diversity and higher clonality than age-matched healthy donors. In healthy donors, the decline in TCR diversity with age was mainly explained by loss of richness, whereas in cancer patients loss of evenness was also found to contribute. In both cancer cohorts, the median generation probability rose over the chemotherapy interval, which suggests that the repertoire was reconstituted through rebound thymic output. It was noted by the authors that conclusions about immunological memory after chemotherapy cannot be drawn from the repertoire data.

Rearranged TRB sequences spanning V, D and J segments were amplified in a multiplex touch-down PCR with a mixed TRB-A/B primer pool. Illumina adapters and sample indices were added to the amplicons in two consecutive PCR reactions performed with Phusion HS II polymerase. The amplicons were purified from gel with the NucleoSpin Gel and PCR Clean-up kit and then assessed with Qubit and an Agilent 2100 Bioanalyzer. Sequencing of the libraries was done on an Illumina MiSeq with paired-end, single-indexed 600-cycle runs. As for the original processing: MiXCR versions 2.12 and 3.0.5 were used to process TRB sequences. Each unique CDR3 nucleotide sequence was treated as one clone, and only productive sequences with two or more reads were kept. The repertoire metrics were Shannon diversity, evenness, clonality (calculated as one minus evenness), and diversity profiles parameterized by alpha from 0 to 5. Generation probabilities of clones in paired pre- and post-chemotherapy samples were computed with the IGoR algorithm. The raw public data were reprocessed by TCRdb itself: fastp quality trimming at Q25, MiXCR clonotype calling, in-frame beta chains only. When rows share a CDR3 protein, they turn into one entry using the most common DNA and genes. TCRdb assigned the V and J calls; the authors' analysis was not used. The sample has 7,500 to 10,000 distinct CDR3 sequences on record, around half of them singletons. The top ten hold around 4% of the sample.

On this clonotype: What antigen it recognizes has not been identified. One base away there is no much larger clone; base qualities are not given.

TCR beta rearrangements were amplified from genomic DNA extracted from peripheral blood rather than from sorted cells or RNA. Looking up the germline V gene yields CDR1 SGHAT and CDR2 FQNNGV. The CDR3 runs 13 amino acids, cysteine and phenylalanine included. The entry retains the CDR3 DNA only, 39 bases that are in frame from base 1. A distance of 7 bases separates the germline ends of V and J, which lose 5 bases and 0 bases respectively. This clonotype was sampled from a human donor with a solid tumor. In this chain, TRBV11-2 is recombined with TRBJ1-1; the D segment cannot be called with confidence. Sequencing was carried out using blood. The nucleotides read TGTGCCAGCAGCAGAACGGTGAACACTGAAGCTTTCTTT. Protein translation: CASSRTVNTEAFF.